This TCR beta chain was documented in a study of blood T cell repertoires in COVID-19. As for the study in general: Collection of acute and convalescent COVID-19 samples took place in the United States, Italy and Spain.

Authors' analysis steps: Amplification from reference gene primers served as the basis for estimated nucleated cell counts. The data were produced by immunoSEQ multiplex PCR, yet TCRdb's version contains in-frame clones alone and is incomplete. The V and J calls and clone size were taken over from that table, and D and trimming were inferred from the DNA. Counted here are roughly 360,000 clones, roughly 90% occurring once; the ten biggest clones make up about 0.89%. The study assigned cohorts using participant-reported clinical history. Germline V gene sequence: CDR1 ENHRY, CDR2 SYGVKD. This CDR3 has 15 amino acids. V lost 8 bases and J lost 1; bases outside the gene matches: 10.

The specimen sequenced was PBMCs or T cells enriched from blood (not recorded which). The V and J genes are TRBV10-3 and TRBJ2-5, with 7 positions matching TRBD2. The sequence was collected from a young woman with acute COVID-19. CDR3 protein: CAISSPASGQETQYF. The CDR3 region has the DNA TGTGCCATCTCTAGTCCGGCTAGCGGCCAAGAGACCCAGTACTTC.